The 16 T cell receptor beta chains below were found in one sample sequenced in a study of HIV-infected patients and healthy controls. TCRdb independently ran MiXCR on the 5' RACE reads; one entry per CDR3 protein. The profile shows about 67,000 distinct CDR3 sequences, about 16% of them singletons. The material sequenced was CD4+ T cells from blood. These receptors were obtained from a human donor in good health.

There are a few counts of this clonotype. The CDR3 bases are TGTGCCAGCAGCTTTCAGGGGCAGGAGACCCAGTACTTC. Translating gives CASSFQGQETQYF. The rearrangement links TRBV5-4 to TRBJ2-5, with D possibly being TRBD1 (6 bases). The CDR3 consists of 13 residues. Germline V gene sequence: CDR1 SGHNT, CDR2 YYREEE (reference sequence). V lost 2 bases and J 5 bases, leaving 10 bases between the germline ends.

V is TRBV20-1 and J is TRBJ2-1; 7 nucleotides align to TRBD2. J was trimmed by 7 bases and V by 3 bases; bases with no gene match: 21. The CDR3 runs to 18 residues. Germline lookup yields CDR1 DFQATT and CDR2 SNEGSKA (reference sequence). CDR3 nucleotides: TGCAGTGCTAGTAAGGGCCTAGTGGCGGGAGCACTTCCTAATGAGCAGTTCTTC. Its protein product is CSASKGLVAGALPNEQFF.

This clonotype has ten or more counts. CDR3 loop: CASTYGGSNQPQHF. The CDR3 DNA reads as TGTGCCAGCACCTACGGCGGTAGCAATCAGCCCCAGCATTTT. The V and J genes are TRBV6-6 and TRBJ1-5; no clear D. The CDR3 extends over 14 amino acids. V was shortened by 7 bases and J by 0 bases, with 10 bases between the two germline ends. Germline CDR1 is MNHNY and CDR2 is SVGAGI (reference sequence).

The chain combines TRBV9 with TRBJ2-1; 7 bases are shared with TRBD2. Germline V gives CDR1 SGDLS, CDR2 YYNGEE. This CDR3 region has 18 residues. The J segment lost 8 bases and the V segment lost 5 bases, leaving 22 bases of the junction unmatched. CDR3 sequence reads: CASRATTQRGGRGDEQFF. The CDR3, as DNA: TGTGCCAGCAGAGCAACAACGCAAAGAGGCGGGAGAGGCGATGAGCAGTTCTTC.

V and J are TRBV5-1 and TRBJ2-1; D remains ambiguous. Germline V gene lookup returns CDR1 SGHRS and CDR2 YFSETQ. V lost 4 bases and J lost 5, with 13 bases in between. The CDR3 has 14 residues. In nucleotides, the CDR3 is TGCGCCAGCAGCCGCGCGGACGGTAACAATGAGCAGTTCTTC. Translating gives CASSRADGNNEQFF. Using reference TRBV5-1 and TRBJ2-1 for the parts outside the CDR3, the full variable domain is KAGVTQTPRYLIKTRGQQVTLSCSPISGHRSVSWYQQTPGQGLQFLFEYFSETQRNKGNFPGRFSGRQFSNSRSEMNVSTLELGDSALYLCASSRADGNNEQFFGPGTRLTVL.

This clonotype was found a few times. V and J are TRBV19 and TRBJ1-2; D is perhaps TRBD1 (5 bases). Germline CDR1 reads LNHDA; CDR2 reads SQIVND (reference sequence). Trimming stripped 6 bases from V and 7 bases from J, with 21 bases between. This CDR3 comprises 15 residues. CDR3 sequence: CASRHVWAVDSGYTF. The CDR3 coding sequence is TGTGCCAGTAGACATGTTTGGGCGGTTGACAGTGGCTACACCTTC.

V and J are TRBV5-5 and TRBJ2-7; the D is unclear. V was shortened by 1 base and J by 3 bases, with 5 bases between the two germline ends. CDR3 length: 12 residues. Germline values: CDR1 SGHKS, CDR2 YYEKEE (reference sequence). Here the CDR3 reads CASSLFNYEQYF. CDR3 nucleotides: TGTGCCAGCAGCTTGTTTAACTACGAGCAGTACTTC.

Only a few counts were recorded for this clonotype. This rearrangement joins TRBV21-1 to TRBJ2-5. TRBV21-1 is given as a pseudogene. The CDR3 is made up of 14 amino acids. In nucleotides, the CDR3 is TGTGCCAGCAGCAAACGGCAGGCCCAAGAGACCCAGTACTTC. Its translation is CASSKRQAQETQYF.

This clonotype was seen only a few times. The V and J genes are TRBV12-3 or TRBV12-4 and TRBJ2-5; a possible D gene is TRBD1 (6 bases). Trimming stripped 3 bases from V and 3 bases from J, with 11 bases between. There are 14 residues in the CDR3. In DNA, the CDR3 is TGTGCCAGCAGTTTTGCAGGGGTGGAAGAGACCCAGTACTTC. Amino acids: CASSFAGVEETQYF.

This clonotype was seen a few times. The J gene is TRBJ1-5, the V gene TRBV5-5, with 7 bases that match TRBD1. This CDR3 spans 15 amino acids. Germline CDR1 SGHKS, CDR2 YYEKEE (reference sequence). The V gene end was trimmed by 4 bases and the J gene end by 0 bases; junction bases not matched to a gene: 4. CDR3 sequence (DNA): TGTGCCAGCAGCCGGGGGACAGATAGCAATCAGCCCCAGCATTTT. Translating gives CASSRGTDSNQPQHF.

This clonotype was seen a few times. As DNA, the CDR3 is TGCAGTGCTAGGAGGGGGATTGCAACTAATGAAAAACTGTTTTTT. The encoded protein is CSARRGIATNEKLFF. This rearrangement joins TRBV20-1 to TRBJ1-4; TRBD1 might be the D (6 bases). The V gene lost 3 bases and the J gene lost 0 bases, with 11 bases spanning the gap. This CDR3 comprises 15 residues. Germline CDR1 reads DFQATT; CDR2 reads SNEGSKA (reference sequence).

The genes are TRBV29-1 and TRBJ1-2; 8 bases map to TRBD1. The CDR3 runs to 14 residues. Per germline, CDR1 SQVTM and CDR2 ANQGSEA. The trim removed 1 base at V and 6 bases at J, leaving 7 bases unmatched. The CDR3 DNA reads as TGCAGCGTTGAAGGCAGGGGGCAAAGGAATGGCTACACCTTC. Its translation is CSVEGRGQRNGYTF.

This clonotype was seen more than once but under ten times. The chain combines TRBV7-2 with TRBJ2-1; D unclear. With 0 bases removed from V and 9 bases from J, the gap between germline ends came to 30 bases. The germline V gene encodes CDR1 SGHTA and CDR2 FQGNSA. The CDR3 covers 20 residues. The CDR3 protein is CASSLATAWPGRPNVREQFF. The DNA of the CDR3 is TGTGCCAGCAGCTTAGCCACAGCATGGCCAGGTCGGCCGAACGTCCGTGAGCAGTTCTTC.

This clonotype has a handful of counts. V and J are TRBV3-1 and TRBJ2-7, with D possibly being TRBD1 or TRBD2 (6 bases each). Germline assignment: CDR1 LGHDT and CDR2 YNNKEL (reference sequence). V was shortened by 3 bases and J by 4 bases, with 10 bases between the two germline ends. The CDR3 is made up of 13 amino acids. The CDR3 reads CASSHGGAYEQYF. The CDR3 DNA follows: TGTGCCAGCAGCCACGGGGGCGCGTACGAGCAGTACTTC.

The CDR3: CASRSDRAHTGELFF. CDR3 in DNA: TGTGCCAGCAGGTCTGACAGGGCACACACCGGGGAGCTGTTTTTT. V gene TRBV12-3 or TRBV12-4 combines with J gene TRBJ2-2; 7 bases are a match to TRBD1. Losses at the gene ends were 6 bases for V and 3 bases for J; bases not matched to a gene: 7. CDR3 length: 15 residues.

Many counts were recorded for this clonotype. The chain recombines TRBV11-1 with TRBJ2-1, with D possibly matching TRBD1 (5 bases). The ends were cut back, 1 base at V and 9 bases at J, with 10 bases in the middle. Germline lookup yields CDR1 SGHAT and CDR2 FQDESV (reference sequence). The CDR3 is 13 amino acids. The CDR3 is CASSLEGLSEQFF. DNA for the CDR3: TGTGCCAGCAGCTTAGAGGGGCTCTCTGAGCAGTTCTTC.